The next 7 T cell receptor beta chains were all read from a single sample in a study of blood T cells in healthy people across ages. Using a J-beta primer mix together with a sample-barcoded 5' primer, a second PCR was run for 7 to 11 cycles. TCRdb re-analysed the 5' RACE reads in MiXCR, keeping a single row per CDR3 protein. Of approximately 800,000 distinct CDR3 sequences detected, 20% to 30% appear once; the ten largest clones hold over 2.5%. This same sample was also taken into another study, of T cells of mothers and their children.

The sequenced sample was blood. These receptors originate from a boy aged 5-17 years in good health.

The gene calls are TRBV5-1 and TRBJ2-1; D is possibly TRBD2 (6 bases). Germline CDR1 is SGHRS and CDR2 is YFSETQ. Trimming shortened V by 2 bases and J by 6 bases, and 12 bases separated the two germline ends. This CDR3 is 14 amino acids long. CDR3: CASSFGTSFNEQFF. For the CDR3, the DNA is TGCGCCAGCAGCTTCGGCACTAGCTTCAATGAGCAGTTCTTC.

This clonotype turned up a few times. CDR3 coding DNA: TGTGCCAGCAGCGTTAACCAACAGCGGGCAGATACGCAGTATTTT. Amino acid sequence: CASSVNQQRADTQYF. V is TRBV9 and J is TRBJ2-3, with a tentative D call TRBD2 (6 bases). The germline CDR1 and CDR2 sequences are SGDLS and YYNGEE. CDR3 size: 15 residues. The V and J ends lost 2 bases and 4 bases respectively, with 14 bases between them. The complete variable domain, with remaining parts taken from reference TRBV9 and TRBJ2-3, reads DSGVTQTPKHLITATGQRVTLRCSPRSGDLSVYWYQQSLDQGLQFLIQYYNGEERAKGNILERFSAQQFPDLHSELNLSSLELGDSALYFCASSVNQQRADTQYFGPGTRLTVL.

V is TRBV14 and J is TRBJ2-5; tentative D call: TRBD1 (7 bases). The DNA matches TRBJ2-7 better at its end, which makes the J call doubtful. The CDR3 spans 13 residues. Germline CDR1 and CDR2: SGHDN and FVKESK. The CDR3, as DNA: TGTGCCAGCAGGAGACAGGGAGGTTACGAGCAGTACTTC. Protein sequence: CASRRQGGYEQYF.

This clonotype was observed a handful of times. The chain has TRBV3-1 and TRBJ2-7; the D is unclear. Per germline, CDR1 LGHDT and CDR2 YNNKEL (reference sequence). V was trimmed by 0 bases and J by 1 base, leaving 7 bases between them. The CDR3 is 14 residues long. In DNA form, the CDR3 reads TGTGCCAGCAGCCAAGAGTTAGGGTCCTACGAGCAGTACTTC. This sequence encodes CASSQELGSYEQYF.

This clonotype showed up just a few times. CDR3 sequence (DNA): TGTGCCAGCAGCCATACTCGGGCGGGAGCCTACGAGCAGTACTTC. Amino acid sequence: CASSHTRAGAYEQYF. J is TRBJ2-5 and V is TRBV16; 7 bases fit TRBD2. Matching the DNA end better, TRBJ2-7 makes the J call doubtful. Germline assignment: CDR1 KGHSY and CDR2 FQNENV. The CDR3 length is 15 residues.

The chain links TRBV24-1 to TRBJ2-2; TRBD1 aligns across 7 bases. V was pared by 11 bases and J by 6 bases, with 11 bases of the junction left unmatched. The V gene's germline CDR1 is KGHDR and CDR2 SFDVKD. This CDR3 spans 14 amino acids. This CDR3 reads CAIDDRATPGELFF. For the CDR3, the DNA is TGTGCCATCGACGACAGGGCAACACCCGGGGAGCTGTTTTTT.

The V gene is TRBV6-6, the J gene TRBJ2-2, with D tentatively TRBD1 or TRBD2 (5 bases each). Trimming took off 4 bases at V and 7 bases at J, with 16 bases between the two ends. CDR1 MNHNY and CDR2 SVGAGI come from the germline V gene (reference sequence). This CDR3 has 15 amino acids. CDR3 bases: TGTGCCAGCAGTTTGGGGCAGGGAGATATCGGGGAGCTGTTTTTT. Protein sequence: CASSLGQGDIGELFF.